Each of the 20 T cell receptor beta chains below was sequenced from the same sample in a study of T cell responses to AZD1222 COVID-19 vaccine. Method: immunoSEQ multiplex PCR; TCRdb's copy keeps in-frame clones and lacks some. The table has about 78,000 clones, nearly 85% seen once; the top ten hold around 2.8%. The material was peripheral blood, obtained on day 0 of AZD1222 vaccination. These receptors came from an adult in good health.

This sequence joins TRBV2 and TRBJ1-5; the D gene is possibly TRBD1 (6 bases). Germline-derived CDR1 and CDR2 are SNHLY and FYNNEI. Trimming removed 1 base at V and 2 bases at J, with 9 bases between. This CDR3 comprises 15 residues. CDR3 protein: CASSEGGAGNQPQHF. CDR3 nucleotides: TGTGCCAGCAGTGAAGGGGGGGCCGGCAATCAGCCCCAGCATTTT.

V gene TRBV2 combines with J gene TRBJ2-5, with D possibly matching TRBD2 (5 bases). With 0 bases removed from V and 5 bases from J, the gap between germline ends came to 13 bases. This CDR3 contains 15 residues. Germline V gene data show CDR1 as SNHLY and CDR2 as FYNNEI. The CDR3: CASSEAGVARETQYF. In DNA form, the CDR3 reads TGTGCCAGCAGTGAAGCCGGTGTAGCGAGGGAGACCCAGTACTTC.

The CDR3 loop is CASSGRNTGELFF. For the CDR3, the DNA is TGTGCCAGCTCGGGGAGGAACACCGGGGAGCTGTTTTTT. The chain joins TRBV5-8 to TRBJ2-2, with D possibly matching TRBD2 (5 bases). The CDR3 spans 13 residues. The V end lost 7 bases, the J end lost 1 base, and 8 bases lay between the germline ends. CDR1 is SGHTS and CDR2 is YDEGEE in the germline V gene.

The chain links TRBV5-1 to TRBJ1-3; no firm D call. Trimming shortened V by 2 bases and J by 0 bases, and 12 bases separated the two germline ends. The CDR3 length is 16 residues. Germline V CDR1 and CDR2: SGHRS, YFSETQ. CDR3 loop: CASSLSRGGSGNTIYF. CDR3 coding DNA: TGCGCCAGCAGCTTAAGCCGGGGAGGCTCTGGAAACACCATATATTTT.

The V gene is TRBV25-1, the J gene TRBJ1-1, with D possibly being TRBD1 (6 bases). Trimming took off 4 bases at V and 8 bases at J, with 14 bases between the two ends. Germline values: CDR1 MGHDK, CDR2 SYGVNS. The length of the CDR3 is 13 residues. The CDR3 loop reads CASSAAGVTEAFF. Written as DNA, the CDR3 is TGTGCCAGCAGTGCCGCAGGGGTCACCGAAGCTTTCTTT.

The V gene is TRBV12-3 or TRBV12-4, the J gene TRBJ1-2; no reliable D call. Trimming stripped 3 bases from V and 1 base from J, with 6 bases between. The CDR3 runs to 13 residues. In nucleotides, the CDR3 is TGTGCCAGCAGTTTGAACAGTAACTATGGCTACACCTTC. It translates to CASSLNSNYGYTF.

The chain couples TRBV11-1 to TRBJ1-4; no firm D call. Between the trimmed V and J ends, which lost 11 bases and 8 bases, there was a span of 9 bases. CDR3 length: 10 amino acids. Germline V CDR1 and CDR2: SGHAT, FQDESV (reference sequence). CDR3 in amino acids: CAPWREKLFF. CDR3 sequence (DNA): TGTGCCCCCTGGAGGGAAAAACTGTTTTTT. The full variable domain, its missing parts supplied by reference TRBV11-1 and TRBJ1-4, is EAEVAQSPRYKITEKSQAVAFWCDPISGHATLYWYRQILGQGPELLVQFQDESVVDDSQLPKDRFSAERLKGVDSTLKIQPAELGDSAMYLCAPWREKLFFGSGTQLSVL.

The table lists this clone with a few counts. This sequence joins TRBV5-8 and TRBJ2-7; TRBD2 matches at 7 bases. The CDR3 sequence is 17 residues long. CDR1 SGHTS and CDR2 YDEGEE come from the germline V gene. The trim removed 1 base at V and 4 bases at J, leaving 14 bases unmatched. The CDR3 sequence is CASSLRWREYIPYEQYF. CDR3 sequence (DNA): TGTGCCAGCAGCTTGCGCTGGCGGGAGTATATTCCTTACGAGCAGTACTTC. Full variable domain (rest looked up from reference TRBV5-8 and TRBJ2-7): EAGVTQSPTHLIKTRGQQATLRCSPISGHTSVYWYQQALGLGLQFLLWYDEGEERNRGNFPPRFSGRQFPNYSSELNVNALELEDSALYLCASSLRWREYIPYEQYFGPGTRLTVT.

The CDR3 reads CASSFGQGFTGELFF. The DNA for the CDR3 is TGTGCCAGCAGCTTTGGACAGGGCTTCACCGGGGAGCTGTTTTTT. V is TRBV11-2 and J is TRBJ2-2; 8 nucleotides line up with TRBD1. This CDR3 region has 15 residues. The V segment lost 3 bases and the J segment 4 bases; nucleotides outside the gene matches: 4. Germline CDR1 reads SGHAT; CDR2 reads FQNNGV.

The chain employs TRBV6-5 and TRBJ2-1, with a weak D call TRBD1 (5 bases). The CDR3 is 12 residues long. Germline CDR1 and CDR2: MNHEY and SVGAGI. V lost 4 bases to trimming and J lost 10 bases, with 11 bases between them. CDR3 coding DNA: TGTGCCAGCAGTTTTCAGGGCGACGAGCAGTTCTTC. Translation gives CASSFQGDEQFF.

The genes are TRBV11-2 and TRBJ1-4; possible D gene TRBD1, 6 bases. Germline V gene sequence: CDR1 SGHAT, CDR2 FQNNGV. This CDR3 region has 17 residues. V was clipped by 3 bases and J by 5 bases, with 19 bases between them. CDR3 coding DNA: TGTGCCAGCAGCTTTTGGGTCCTCGGACAGCCAAATGAAAAACTGTTTTTT. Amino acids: CASSFWVLGQPNEKLFF.

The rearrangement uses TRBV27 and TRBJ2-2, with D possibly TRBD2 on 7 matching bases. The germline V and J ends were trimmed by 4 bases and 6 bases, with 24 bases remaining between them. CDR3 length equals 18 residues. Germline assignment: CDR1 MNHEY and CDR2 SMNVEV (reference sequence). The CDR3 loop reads CASSSPQVLGGPAGELFF. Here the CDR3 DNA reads TGTGCCAGCAGTTCCCCTCAGGTTTTGGGGGGGCCGGCCGGGGAGCTGTTTTTT.

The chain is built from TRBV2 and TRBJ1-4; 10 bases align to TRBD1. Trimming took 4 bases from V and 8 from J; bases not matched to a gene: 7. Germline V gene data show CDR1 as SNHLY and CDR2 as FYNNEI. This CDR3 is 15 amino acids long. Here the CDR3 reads CASSARTGGGEKLFF. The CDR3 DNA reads TGTGCCAGCAGTGCACGGACAGGGGGAGGAGAAAAACTGTTTTTT. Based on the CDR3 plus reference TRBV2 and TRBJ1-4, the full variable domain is EPEVTQTPSHQVTQMGQEVILRCVPISNHLYFYWYRQILGQKVEFLVSFYNNEISEKSEIFDDQFSVERPDGSNFTLKIRSTKLEDSAMYFCASSARTGGGEKLFFGSGTQLSVL.

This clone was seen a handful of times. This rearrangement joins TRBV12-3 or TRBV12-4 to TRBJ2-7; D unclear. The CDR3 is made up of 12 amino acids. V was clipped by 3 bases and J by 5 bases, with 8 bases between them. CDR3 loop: CASSFVRDEQYF. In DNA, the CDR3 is TGTGCCAGCAGTTTTGTTAGAGACGAGCAGTACTTC.

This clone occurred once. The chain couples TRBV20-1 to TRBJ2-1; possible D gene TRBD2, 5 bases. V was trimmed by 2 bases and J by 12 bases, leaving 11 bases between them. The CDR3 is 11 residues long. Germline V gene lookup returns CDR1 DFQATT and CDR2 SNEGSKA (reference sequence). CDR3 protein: CSARTPGGQFF. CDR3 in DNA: TGCAGTGCTAGAACGCCTGGAGGGCAGTTCTTC.

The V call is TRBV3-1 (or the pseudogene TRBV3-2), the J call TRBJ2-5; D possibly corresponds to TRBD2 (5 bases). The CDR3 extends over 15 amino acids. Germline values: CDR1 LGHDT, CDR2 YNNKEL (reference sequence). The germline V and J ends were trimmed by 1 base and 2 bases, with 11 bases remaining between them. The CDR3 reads CASSQARTRQETQYF. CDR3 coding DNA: TGTGCCAGCAGCCAAGCCCGGACTCGGCAAGAGACCCAGTACTTC.

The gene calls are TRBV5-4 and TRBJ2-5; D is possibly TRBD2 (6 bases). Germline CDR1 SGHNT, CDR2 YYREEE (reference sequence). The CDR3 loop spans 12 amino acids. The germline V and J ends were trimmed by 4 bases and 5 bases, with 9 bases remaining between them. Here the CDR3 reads CASSRREETQYF. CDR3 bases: TGTGCCAGCAGCAGGAGGGAGGAGACCCAGTACTTC.

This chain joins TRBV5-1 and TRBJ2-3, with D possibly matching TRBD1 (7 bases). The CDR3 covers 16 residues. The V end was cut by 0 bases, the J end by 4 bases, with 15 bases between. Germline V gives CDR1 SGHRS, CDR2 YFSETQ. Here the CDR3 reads CASSLEGRGAADTQYF. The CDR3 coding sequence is TGCGCCAGCAGCTTGGAAGGCAGGGGGGCCGCAGATACGCAGTATTTT.

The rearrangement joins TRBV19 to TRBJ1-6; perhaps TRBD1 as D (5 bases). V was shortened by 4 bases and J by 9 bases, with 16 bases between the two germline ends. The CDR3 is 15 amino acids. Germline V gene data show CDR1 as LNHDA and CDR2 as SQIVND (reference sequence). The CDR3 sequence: CASSNTRDSGSPLHF. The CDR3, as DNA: TGTGCCAGTAGTAATACCCGGGACTCCGGTTCACCCCTCCACTTT.

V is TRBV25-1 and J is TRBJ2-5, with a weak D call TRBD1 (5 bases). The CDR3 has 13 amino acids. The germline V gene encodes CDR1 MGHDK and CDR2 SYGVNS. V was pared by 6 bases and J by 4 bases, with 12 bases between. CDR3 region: CASRRGSRETQYF. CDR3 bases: TGTGCCAGCAGAAGGGGTTCGCGAGAGACCCAGTACTTC.